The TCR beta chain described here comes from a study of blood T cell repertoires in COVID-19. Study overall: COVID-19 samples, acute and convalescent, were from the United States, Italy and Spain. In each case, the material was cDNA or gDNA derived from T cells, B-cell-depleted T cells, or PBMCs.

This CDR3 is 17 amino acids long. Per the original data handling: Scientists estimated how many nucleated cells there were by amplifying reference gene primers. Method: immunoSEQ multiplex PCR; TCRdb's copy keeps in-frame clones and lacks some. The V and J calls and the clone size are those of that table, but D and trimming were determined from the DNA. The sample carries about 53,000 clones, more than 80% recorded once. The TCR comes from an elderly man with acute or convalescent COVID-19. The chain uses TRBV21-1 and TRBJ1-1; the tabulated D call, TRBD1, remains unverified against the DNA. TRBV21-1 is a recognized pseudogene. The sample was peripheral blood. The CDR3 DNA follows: TGTGCCAGCAGCAAATATTGGGACAGGGGAATGAACACTGAAGCTTTCTTT. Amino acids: CASSKYWDRGMNTEAFF.